This is a list of T cell receptor beta chains from one sample in a study of OX40 agonist ivuxolimab in advanced cancers. Profiled with immunoSEQ multiplex PCR; TCRdb holds only in-frame clones, not every one. The sample shows some 65,000 clones, around 90% of them seen only once. Sequencing used CD4+ or CD8+ T cells sorted from blood, obtained in a trial of the OX40 agonist ivuxolimab. These receptors were obtained from an adult with an advanced solid tumor such as melanoma, head and neck, liver or kidney cancer. Each CDR3 is given with its conserved first and last residue. The order of the fields is CDR3 length, J gene, V gene, D gene, clone size, CDR3 protein, CDR3 DNA. A D gene is named only where the DNA matches it firmly. Size is stated for part of the rows, as once, few or many counts, or as a class when the clone is expanded.

CDR3 length: 14; J gene: TRBJ2-7; V gene: TRBV28; D gene: TRBD1; clone size: NA; CDR3 protein: CASSPGQETYEQYF; CDR3 DNA: TGTGCCAGCAGTCCGGGACAGGAGACCTACGAGCAGTACTTC
CDR3 length: 15; J gene: TRBJ2-7; V gene: TRBV6-5; D gene: NA; clone size: NA; CDR3 protein: CASSYSPYGGNEQYF; CDR3 DNA: TGTGCCAGCAGTTACTCTCCCTATGGGGGGAACGAGCAGTACTTC
CDR3 length: 13; J gene: TRBJ2-7; V gene: TRBV5-4; D gene: NA; clone size: NA; CDR3 protein: CASSLAGFDEQYF; CDR3 DNA: TGTGCCAGCAGCTTGGCAGGGTTCGACGAGCAGTACTTC
CDR3 length: 15; J gene: TRBJ2-3; V gene: TRBV6-5; D gene: TRBD2; clone size: NA; CDR3 protein: CASIPGGLGGDTQYF; CDR3 DNA: TGTGCCAGCATCCCCGGGGGACTAGGGGGAGATACGCAGTATTTT
CDR3 length: 12; J gene: TRBJ1-2; V gene: TRBV18; D gene: NA; clone size: few; CDR3 protein: CASSPQSYGYTF; CDR3 DNA: TGTGCCAGCTCACCACAAAGCTATGGCTACACCTTC
CDR3 length: 15; J gene: TRBJ1-1; V gene: TRBV7-9; D gene: TRBD1; clone size: once; CDR3 protein: CASSLASGGRTEAFF; CDR3 DNA: TGTGCCAGCAGCTTAGCATCAGGGGGCCGGACTGAAGCTTTCTTT
CDR3 length: 15; J gene: TRBJ2-3; V gene: TRBV15; D gene: NA; clone size: NA; CDR3 protein: CATSRSRSYTDTQYF; CDR3 DNA: TGTGCCACCAGCCGATCCCGCAGCTACACAGATACGCAGTATTTT
CDR3 length: 14; J gene: TRBJ2-7; V gene: TRBV27; D gene: TRBD1; clone size: NA; CDR3 protein: CASTSGGLSYEQYF; CDR3 DNA: TGTGCCAGCACCTCAGGGGGCCTCTCCTACGAGCAGTACTTC
CDR3 length: 13; J gene: TRBJ1-1; V gene: TRBV6-5; D gene: NA; clone size: NA; CDR3 protein: CASSKGLETEAFF; CDR3 DNA: TGTGCCAGCAGTAAAGGGCTCGAGACTGAAGCTTTCTTT
CDR3 length: 19; J gene: TRBJ1-4; V gene: TRBV19; D gene: TRBD1; clone size: NA; CDR3 protein: CASSIGVGTGDASNEKLFF; CDR3 DNA: TGTGCCAGTAGTATAGGCGTTGGGACAGGGGACGCCAGCAATGAAAAACTGTTTTTT